These T cell receptor beta chains were read from a single sample in a study of blood T cell repertoires in COVID-19. The protocol was immunoSEQ multiplex PCR, while the TCRdb copy is restricted to in-frame clones and leaves out a portion. This sample has about 190,000 clones, with less than 85% found just once. The specimen was peripheral blood. The source is a man between 45 and 60 years old who had recovered from COVID-19. CDR3s include the opening cysteine and the closing phenylalanine or tryptophan. D genes are given only for firm matches. Only part of the rows carry a size: once, few, many, or a class if the clone is expanded.

j_call: TRBJ2-1
v_call: TRBV5-1
clone_size: many
d_call: TRBD2
cdr3_nt: TGCGCCAGCATGACTAGCGGGGGACACAATGAGCAGTTCTTC
cdr3_aa: CASMTSGGHNEQFF

j_call: TRBJ1-1
v_call: TRBV7-8
clone_size: NA
d_call: TRBD1
cdr3_nt: TGTGCCAGCAGCTTAGTGGAGACAGGGGACAACACTGAAGCTTTCTTT
cdr3_aa: CASSLVETGDNTEAFF

j_call: TRBJ2-5
v_call: TRBV27
clone_size: NA
d_call: TRBD1
cdr3_nt: TGTGCCAGCAGTTTAAGACAGGGGCGTGGAGAGACCCAGTACTTC
cdr3_aa: CASSLRQGRGETQYF

j_call: TRBJ1-1
v_call: TRBV4-2
clone_size: NA
d_call: TRBD1
cdr3_nt: TGTGCCAGCAGCCAAGGACCGGGACAGCAGAACACTGAAGCTTTCTTT
cdr3_aa: CASSQGPGQQNTEAFF

j_call: TRBJ1-1
v_call: TRBV19
clone_size: many
d_call: NA
cdr3_nt: TGTGCCAGTAGTATAGTTGTCGGGGTTCGGAACACTGAAGCTTTCTTT
cdr3_aa: CASSIVVGVRNTEAFF

j_call: TRBJ1-1
v_call: TRBV7-2
clone_size: NA
d_call: NA
cdr3_nt: TGTGCCAGCAGCTCCTTAAAGGGGGCTGAAGCTTTCTTT
cdr3_aa: CASSSLKGAEAFF

j_call: TRBJ1-1
v_call: TRBV30
clone_size: NA
d_call: NA
cdr3_nt: TGTGCCTGGAGTGTAAGTTCGGGGGACACTGAAGCTTTCTTT
cdr3_aa: CAWSVSSGDTEAFF

j_call: TRBJ2-5
v_call: TRBV18
clone_size: NA
d_call: TRBD2
cdr3_nt: TGTGCCAGCTCACCAACCGGACTAGCGGGAGTTCAAGAGACCCAGTACTTC
cdr3_aa: CASSPTGLAGVQETQYF

j_call: TRBJ2-7
v_call: TRBV27
clone_size: NA
d_call: TRBD2
cdr3_nt: TGTGCCAGCAGTTTATACAAGACTAGCGGATATGTTTACGAGCAGTACTTC
cdr3_aa: CASSLYKTSGYVYEQYF

j_call: TRBJ2-7
v_call: TRBV7-3
clone_size: NA
d_call: NA
cdr3_nt: TGTGCCAGCAGCTTATCCGGGACTGCCGATTACGAGCAGTACTTC
cdr3_aa: CASSLSGTADYEQYF

j_call: TRBJ1-2
v_call: TRBV5-5
clone_size: NA
d_call: NA
cdr3_nt: TGTGCCAGCAGCTTGATCACGGCAGGGGCGGATGGCTACACCTTC
cdr3_aa: CASSLITAGADGYTF

j_call: TRBJ2-2
v_call: TRBV5-1
clone_size: NA
d_call: TRBD1
cdr3_nt: TGCGCCAGCAGACCCGGGACAGGGGCCGGGGAGCTGTTTTTT
cdr3_aa: CASRPGTGAGELFF

j_call: TRBJ1-6
v_call: TRBV30
clone_size: few
d_call: NA
cdr3_nt: TGTGCCTGGACCCCGGGGGGATGGAATTCACCCCTCCACTTT
cdr3_aa: CAWTPGGWNSPLHF

j_call: TRBJ2-7
v_call: TRBV7-2
clone_size: NA
d_call: TRBD2
cdr3_nt: TGTGCCAGCAGCCCAAGCGGGAACCCAACCTACGAGCAGTACTTC
cdr3_aa: CASSPSGNPTYEQYF

j_call: TRBJ2-2
v_call: TRBV2
clone_size: NA
d_call: NA
cdr3_nt: TGTGCCAGCAGCAGGGACACCGGGGAGCTGTTTTTT
cdr3_aa: CASSRDTGELFF